Reported below is one T cell receptor (beta chain). The CDR3 is 15 amino acids. Germline V lookup: CDR1 MDHEN, CDR2 SYDVKM. The V gene end was trimmed by 6 bases and the J gene end by 2 bases; junction bases not matched to a gene: 7. Seattle cases were enrolled at active infection and followed longitudinally. This entry comes from a study of blood T cell repertoires in COVID-19. Study-level background: PBMCs, B-cell-depleted T cells, or T cells provided the cDNA or gDNA that made up the material.

Study processing details: Reference gene primer amplification in the assay estimated nucleated cell counts. Measured with immunoSEQ multiplex PCR; TCRdb has only the in-frame clones, and not every one. From that table come the V and J calls and clone size; the DNA was used to work out D and trimming. The table shows some 73,000 clones, with almost 85% occurring only once. The chain couples TRBV28 to TRBJ2-3; 8 nucleotides align to TRBD1. The receptor was isolated from a man aged 50-59 years with COVID-19, enrolled during active disease. Sequenced input: peripheral blood. CDR3 sequence reads: CASSPDRADTDTQYF. CDR3 DNA: TGTGCCAGCAGCCCGGACAGGGCGGACACAGATACGCAGTATTTT.